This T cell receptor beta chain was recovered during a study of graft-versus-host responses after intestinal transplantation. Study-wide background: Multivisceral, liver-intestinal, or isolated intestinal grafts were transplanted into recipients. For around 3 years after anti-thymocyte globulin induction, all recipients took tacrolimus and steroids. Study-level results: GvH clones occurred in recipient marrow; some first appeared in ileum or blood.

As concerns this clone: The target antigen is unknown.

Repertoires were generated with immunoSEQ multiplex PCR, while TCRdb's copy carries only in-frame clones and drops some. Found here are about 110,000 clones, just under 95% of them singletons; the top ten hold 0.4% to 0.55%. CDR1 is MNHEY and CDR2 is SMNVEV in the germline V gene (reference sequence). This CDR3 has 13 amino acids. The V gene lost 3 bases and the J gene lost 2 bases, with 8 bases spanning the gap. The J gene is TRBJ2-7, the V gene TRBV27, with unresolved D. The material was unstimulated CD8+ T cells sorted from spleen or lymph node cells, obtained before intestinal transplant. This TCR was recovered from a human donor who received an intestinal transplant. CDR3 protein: CASSFLDAYEQYF. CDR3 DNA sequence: TGTGCCAGCAGTTTCTTGGACGCCTACGAGCAGTACTTC.